This record covers a single T cell receptor (beta chain). The antigen is undetermined. Trimming shortened V by 8 bases and J by 3 bases, and 7 bases separated the two germline ends. CDR3 length equals 12 residues. Looked up from germline, CDR1 is SGHAT and CDR2 is FQNNGV. This entry belongs to a study of T cell responses to AZD1222 COVID-19 vaccine. Sequencing was performed with immunoSEQ multiplex PCR; in TCRdb, only in-frame clones are kept and a portion is missing. The sample shows 140,000 to 150,000 clones, about 90% of them seen only once. Findings of the study overall: Within unmutated variant regions lay the reported targets of nearly half of spike-specific TCRs. Among the donors, most were white British and more were female, and clonal diversity was possibly underestimated.

The rearrangement joins TRBV11-2 to TRBJ2-2; no firm D call. The receptor comes from an adult in good health. Sequenced here: peripheral blood, sampled on day 0 of AZD1222 vaccination. DNA of the CDR3: TGTGCCAGCCGTTTCGACACCGGGGAGCTGTTTTTT. It encodes CASRFDTGELFF.